These 8 T cell receptor beta chains share one sample of origin, sequenced in a study of PD-1 blockade in classical Hodgkin lymphoma (dated by TCRdb to about 2020). The time point label corresponds to: cycle 4 day 1 (C4D1), after more than five weeks of nivolumab. Every trial patient had relapsed after autologous stem cell transplantation, and cohorts A, B and C differed in prior brentuximab vedotin exposure. Library prep was done by the immunoSEQ multiplex PCR assay. TCRdb provides this immuneACCESS table in a form limited to in-frame rearrangements. Some clones are lacking; in checked studies, under half of them reflect an unresolved V gene, and why the rest are absent is not known. This sample lists about 47,000 clones; approximately 80% were detected once. Under 20% of the sample goes to the ten largest clones. Sequenced here: peripheral blood mononuclear cells (PBMCs), sampled before the fourth cycle of nivolumab. The receptor source for this set is a human donor with classical Hodgkin lymphoma.

This CDR3 reads CASSSGQGMGLGYTF. CDR3 coding DNA: TGCGCCAGCAGCTCGGGACAGGGGATGGGCTTAGGCTACACCTTC. V and J are TRBV5-1 and TRBJ1-2; the match to TRBD1 covers 10 bases. V lost 3 bases and J lost 8; bases outside the gene matches: 10. Looked up from germline, CDR1 is SGHRS and CDR2 is YFSETQ. This CDR3 is 15 amino acids long.

The chain employs TRBV29-1 and TRBJ2-1; perhaps TRBD2 as D (6 bases). V was trimmed by 2 bases and J by 0 bases, leaving 20 bases between them. Germline assignment: CDR1 SQVTM and CDR2 ANQGSEA. This CDR3 comprises 18 residues. This chain's CDR3 is CSVEKRRGISDSYNEQFF. For the CDR3, the DNA is TGCAGCGTTGAAAAACGCCGGGGGATAAGTGACTCCTACAATGAGCAGTTCTTC.

The rearrangement links TRBV7-9 to TRBJ2-3, with D possibly TRBD2 on 7 matching bases. Germline V gene data show CDR1 as SEHNR and CDR2 as FQNEAQ (reference sequence). The V end was cut by 5 bases, the J end by 11 bases, with 14 bases between. CDR3 length equals 12 residues. CDR3 sequence (DNA): TGTGCCAGCAGCCCCGAGGGGGGGATGCAGTATTTT. Amino acid sequence: CASSPEGGMQYF.

This chain links TRBV4-1 with TRBJ2-1, with TRBD2 identical over 13 bases. V dropped 4 bases and J dropped 5; count of bases not matched to a gene: 8. The CDR3 runs 17 residues. Germline V gene sequence: CDR1 MGHRA, CDR2 YSYEKL. CDR3 in amino acids: CASSREPGLAGHNEQFF. The CDR3 DNA sequence: TGCGCCAGCAGCCGAGAGCCGGGACTAGCGGGACACAATGAGCAGTTCTTC.

V is TRBV25-1 and J is TRBJ1-6; 9 nucleotides align to TRBD1. The junction had 9 bases not matched to a gene; V was cut back by 7 bases and J by 8 bases. This CDR3 comprises 15 residues. CDR1 and CDR2 from the germline V gene are MGHDK and SYGVNS. The CDR3 region has the DNA TGTGCCAGCACAGGACAGGGGCCTTTCTATTCACCCCTCCACTTT. It yields the protein CASTGQGPFYSPLHF.

The chain uses TRBV5-5 and TRBJ1-5, with 7 bases lining up with TRBD1. J was trimmed by 4 bases and V by 5 bases; bases with no gene match: 9. The CDR3 length is 15 residues. CDR1 and CDR2 from the germline V gene are SGHKS and YYEKEE (reference sequence). CDR3 DNA: TGTGCCAGCAGTCCGGATGGGACAGTGAATCAGCCCCAGCATTTT. This encodes CASSPDGTVNQPQHF.

This rearrangement joins TRBV30 to TRBJ2-5; maybe TRBD2 (6 bases). Deletions cut 5 bases from V and 1 base from J, with 14 bases between. The CDR3 is made up of 14 amino acids. The germline CDR1 and CDR2 sequences are GTSNPN and SVGIG (reference sequence). The CDR3 DNA is TGTGCCTGGGACCGAGGGAGGCCCCAAGAGACCCAGTACTTC. Its translation: CAWDRGRPQETQYF.

CDR3 protein: CASSKDSREKNTEAFF. The CDR3, as DNA: TGTGCCAGCAGCAAAGATAGCAGGGAAAAAAACACTGAAGCTTTCTTT. This chain uses TRBV21-1 with TRBJ1-1; the table's TRBD1 call for D was not verified on the DNA. TRBV21-1 is classified as a pseudogene. The CDR3 runs 16 residues.